One and the same sample provided the 2 T cell receptor beta chains below, sequenced in a study of CD8 T cells in ankylosing spondylitis. MiXCR was run by TCRdb on the 5' RACE reads, yielding one entry per CDR3 protein. The profile shows about 230,000 distinct CDR3 sequences, 8.2% of them singletons. Sequences were obtained from blood, either unsorted or a sorted T cell fraction (not recorded which). The receptors stem from a female donor with ankylosing spondylitis or in good health (not recorded which).

This clonotype was seen ten or more times. This is likely a read error, given that the CDR3 carries no conserved phenylalanine or tryptophan at its end. It is unclear where the CDR3 begins or ends on the DNA, so no DNA is shown, and the CDR3 is as TCRdb lists it. The V and J genes are TRBV20-1 and TRBJ2-7; TRBD1, the table's D call, lacks a check against the DNA. Germline values: CDR1 DFQATT, CDR2 SNEGSKA (reference sequence). Ends included, the CDR3 has 10 residues. The CDR3 sequence is CSARVGQVSL.

This clonotype was detected ten times or more. The chain recombines TRBV11-2 with TRBJ1-5; D is unclear. Trimming pared 0 bases from V and 7 bases from J, leaving 7 bases between. CDR3 size: 13 residues. The germline V gene encodes CDR1 SGHAT and CDR2 FQNNGV. The CDR3 nucleotides are TGTGCCAGCAGCTTAGAGAGGTGGCAGCCCCAGCATTTT. Amino acids: CASSLERWQPQHF.